The entry that follows covers one TCR beta chain sequence. This CDR3 contains 13 residues. Trimming pared 5 bases from V and 7 bases from J, leaving 14 bases between. The data were obtained in a study of blood T cell repertoires in COVID-19. The table came from immunoSEQ multiplex PCR; TCRdb's copy has only in-frame clones and leaves some out. The sample carries 400,000 to 550,000 clones, approximately 90% recorded once. J is TRBJ1-2 and V is TRBV12-3 or TRBV12-4, with TRBD1 as a possible D gene (5 bases). Sequenced sample: peripheral blood. The origin of this receptor is a woman aged 30 to 39 with acute or convalescent COVID-19. Written as DNA, the CDR3 is TGTGCCAGCAGTCCAGACGCAGGGTTTGGCTACACCTTC. Translation gives CASSPDAGFGYTF.